Listed here is a single TCR beta chain. This entry is derived from a study of OX40 agonist ivuxolimab in advanced cancers. TCRdb's copy holds only in-frame clones and misses some; the assay was immunoSEQ multiplex PCR. The sample lists approximately 69,000 clones, more than 85% occurring once. The CDR3 runs 15 residues. The germline gives CDR1 SGHNT, CDR2 YYREEE (reference sequence). V was pared by 5 bases and J by 7 bases, with 9 bases of the junction left unmatched. Sequenced material: CD4+ or CD8+ T cells sorted from blood, taken in a trial of the OX40 agonist ivuxolimab. The TCR was taken from an adult with an advanced solid tumor such as melanoma, head and neck, liver or kidney cancer. This chain joins TRBV5-4 and TRBJ1-4, with 9 positions matching TRBD1. The CDR3 loop is CASSSLGTGSEKLFF. The CDR3 DNA sequence: TGTGCCAGCAGTTCCTTAGGGACAGGGAGTGAAAAACTGTTTTTT.